The sequence of this TCR beta chain was determined in a study of shared clonotypes between healthy human individuals. As for the study in general: CD4 naive and memory got three plates each, CD8 naive two, CD8 memory one.

In the authors' workflow: From ImmunoSEQ came sequences covering only the junction and carrying no quality scores, so filtering differed. Sequencing was performed with immunoSEQ multiplex PCR; in TCRdb, only in-frame clones are kept and a portion is missing. V and J calls plus clone size are reproduced from that table; the DNA served to infer D and trimming. The table includes 2.5 million or so clones, around 90% detected once. The junction had 9 bases not matched to a gene; V was cut back by 4 bases and J by 3 bases. Germline CDR1 is SGHRS and CDR2 is YFSETQ. This CDR3 spans 15 amino acids. V usage is TRBV5-1 and J usage is TRBJ1-1, with 7 bases fitting TRBD1. The source material was naive CD4+ T cells sorted from blood. Subset here: CD45RA+ positively selected. The sequence was collected from a man between 18 and 35 years old in good health. The DNA for the CDR3 is TGCGCCAGCAGCCCAGGGGGGGGCAAAGACACTGAAGCTTTCTTT. This gives the protein CASSPGGGKDTEAFF.